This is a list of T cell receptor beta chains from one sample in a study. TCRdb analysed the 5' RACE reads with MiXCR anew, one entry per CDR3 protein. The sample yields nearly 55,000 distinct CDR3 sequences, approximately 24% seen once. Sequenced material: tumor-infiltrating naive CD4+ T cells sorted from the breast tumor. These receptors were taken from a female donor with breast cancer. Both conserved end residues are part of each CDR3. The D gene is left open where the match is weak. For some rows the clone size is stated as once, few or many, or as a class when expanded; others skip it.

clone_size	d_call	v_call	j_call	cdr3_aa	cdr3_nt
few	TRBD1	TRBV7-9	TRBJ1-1	CASSSPGQGAWEAFF	TGTGCCAGCAGCTCTCCTGGACAGGGAGCGTGGGAAGCTTTCTTT
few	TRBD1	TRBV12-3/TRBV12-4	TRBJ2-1	CASRLGTGGYNEQFF	TGTGCCAGCAGACTAGGGACAGGGGGTTACAATGAGCAGTTCTTC
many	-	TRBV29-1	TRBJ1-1	CSGGENTEAFF	TGCAGCGGGGGGGAGAACACTGAAGCTTTCTTT
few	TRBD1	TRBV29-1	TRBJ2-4	CSVLRDSENIQYF	TGCAGCGTTCTTCGGGACAGCGAAAACATTCAGTACTTC
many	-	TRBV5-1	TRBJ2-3	CASSLTTDTQYF	TGCGCCAGCAGCTTAACGACAGATACGCAGTATTTT
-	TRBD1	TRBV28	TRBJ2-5	CASRQDRRETQYF	TGTGCCAGCAGGCAGGACAGGCGGGAGACCCAGTACTTC
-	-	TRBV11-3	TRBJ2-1	CASSPSGFSNEQFF	TGTGCCAGCAGTCCCAGCGGGTTTTCGAATGAGCAGTTCTTC
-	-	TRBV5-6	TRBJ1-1	CASSLNENTEAFF	TGTGCCAGCAGCTTGAATGAGAACACTGAAGCTTTCTTT
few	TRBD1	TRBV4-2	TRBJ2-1	CASSQVGDRDVWQFF	TGTGCCAGCAGCCAAGTAGGGGACAGGGATGTGTGGCAGTTCTTC
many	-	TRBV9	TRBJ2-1	CASSASWAARELNNEQFF	TGTGCCAGCAGCGCAAGTTGGGCCGCCCGGGAGCTAAACAATGAGCAGTTCTTC
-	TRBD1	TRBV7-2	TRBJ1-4	CASSTRTGTEKLFF	TGTGCCAGCAGCACGAGGACAGGAACTGAAAAACTGTTTTTT
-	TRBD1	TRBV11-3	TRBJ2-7	CASSLYGTGEEQYF	TGTGCCAGCAGCTTATACGGGACAGGGGAAGAGCAGTACTTC
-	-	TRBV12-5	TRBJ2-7	CASGLAIARSSYEQYF	TGTGCTAGTGGTTTGGCAATCGCACGGTCCTCCTACGAGCAGTACTTC
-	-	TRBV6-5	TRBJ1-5	CASSDTGKNQPQHF	TGTGCCAGCAGTGATACCGGGAAAAATCAGCCCCAGCATTTT
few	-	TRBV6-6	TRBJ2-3	CASSPMGDTQYF	TGTGCCAGCAGTCCGATGGGAGATACGCAGTATTTT
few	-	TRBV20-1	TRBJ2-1	CSARGDSAYNEQLF	TGCAGTGCCCGCGGGGACTCAGCCTACAATGAGCAGCTCTTC
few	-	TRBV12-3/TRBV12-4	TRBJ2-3	CACRVQGTDTQYF	TGTGCCTGCCGGGTCCAGGGTACAGATACGCAGTATTTT
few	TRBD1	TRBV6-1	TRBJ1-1	CASSSPTGMNTEAFF	TGTGCCAGCAGTTCGCCGACAGGGATGAACACTGAAGCTTTCTTT
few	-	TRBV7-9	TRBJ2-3	CASSQASTDTQYF	TGTGCCAGCAGTCAGGCTTCCACAGATACGCAGTATTTT
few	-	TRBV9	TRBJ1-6	CASSGTEYNSPLHF	TGTGCCAGCAGCGGGACAGAATATAATTCACCCCTCCACTTT
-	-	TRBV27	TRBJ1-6	CASSFRKSRDSPLHF	TGTGCCAGCAGTTTTCGGAAGTCGCGGGATTCACCCCTCCACTTT
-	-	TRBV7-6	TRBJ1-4	CASSLNGGNEKLFF	TGTGCCAGCAGCTTAAATGGGGGGAATGAAAAACTGTTTTTT
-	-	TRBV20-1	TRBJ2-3	CSARVPLGEGLTDTQYF	TGCAGTGCTAGAGTCCCCCTAGGCGAGGGGCTCACAGATACGCAGTATTTT
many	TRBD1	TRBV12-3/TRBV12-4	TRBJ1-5	CASSFQGATQPQHF	TGTGCCAGCAGTTTCCAGGGGGCCACTCAGCCCCAGCATTTT
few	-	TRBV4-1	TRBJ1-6	CASSQVGRMRGSPLHF	TGCGCCAGCAGCCAAGTTGGTAGGATGCGGGGTTCACCCCTCCACTTT
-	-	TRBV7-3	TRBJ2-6	CASNPARGFAGANVLTF	TGTGCCAGCAACCCCGCGCGGGGTTTTGCTGGGGCCAACGTCCTGACTTTC
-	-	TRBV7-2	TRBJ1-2	CASSVRAALTGGYTF	TGTGCCAGCAGCGTAAGGGCGGCGCTTACGGGTGGCTACACCTTC
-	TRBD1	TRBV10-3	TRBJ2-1	CAISDPRQGAYNEQFF	TGTGCCATCAGTGACCCCCGACAGGGGGCTTACAATGAGCAGTTCTTC
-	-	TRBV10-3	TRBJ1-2	CAISEGQGPRVRLLGYTF	TGTGCCATCAGTGAAGGGCAGGGTCCCCGGGTTAGGCTACTTGGCTACACCTTC
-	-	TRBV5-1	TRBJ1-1	CASESRHMNTEAFF	TGCGCCAGCGAATCGAGACATATGAACACTGAAGCTTTCTTT
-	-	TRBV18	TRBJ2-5	CASSPPDNRRSETQYF	TGTGCCAGCTCACCACCGGACAACCGAAGATCAGAGACCCAGTACTTC
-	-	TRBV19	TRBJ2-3	CASSTGSGFTDTQYF	TGTGCCAGTAGTACGGGGAGCGGATTCACAGATACGCAGTATTTT
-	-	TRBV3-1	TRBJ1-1	CASSQSGRGNTEAFF	TGTGCCAGCAGCCAAAGCGGTCGGGGAAACACTGAAGCTTTCTTT
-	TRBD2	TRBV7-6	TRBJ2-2	CASSRSSGRNTGELFF	TGTGCCAGCAGCCGTTCTAGCGGGAGGAACACCGGGGAGCTGTTTTTT
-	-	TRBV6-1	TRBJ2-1	CASRRTRDNTYNEQFF	TGTGCCAGCAGGCGCACAAGGGACAACACCTACAATGAGCAGTTCTTC
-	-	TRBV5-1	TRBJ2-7	CASGGEGYEQYF	TGCGCCAGCGGGGGTGAGGGGTACGAGCAGTACTTC
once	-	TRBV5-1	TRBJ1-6	CASSLGRGGSPLHF	TGCGCCAGCAGCTTGGGACGGGGGGGATCACCCCTCCACTTT
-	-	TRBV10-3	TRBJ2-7	CAISELEGPRLYEQYF	TGTGCCATCAGTGAGTTGGAGGGGCCGCGGCTCTACGAGCAGTACTTC
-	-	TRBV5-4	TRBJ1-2	CASSLEWEMNYDYTF	TGTGCCAGCAGCTTGGAGTGGGAGATGAACTATGACTACACCTTC
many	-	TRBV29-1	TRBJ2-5	CSVVGAIKTQYF	TGCAGCGTTGTCGGGGCCATAAAGACCCAGTACTTC
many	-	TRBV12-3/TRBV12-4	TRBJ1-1	CASRGPNTEAFF	TGTGCCAGCAGAGGACCGAACACTGAAGCTTTCTTT
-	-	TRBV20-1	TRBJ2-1	CSAREQLYNEQFF	TGCAGTGCTAGGGAGCAGCTCTACAATGAGCAGTTCTTC
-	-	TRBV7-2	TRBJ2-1	CASSSQAHYNEQFF	TGTGCCAGCAGCTCCCAGGCCCATTACAATGAGCAGTTCTTC
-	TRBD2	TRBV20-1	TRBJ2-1	CSAPSLAGGNNEQFF	TGCAGTGCTCCCTCCCTAGCGGGAGGGAACAATGAGCAGTTCTTC
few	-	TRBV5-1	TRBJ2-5	CASSSTGGQETQYF	TGCGCCAGCAGCTCCACCGGAGGACAAGAGACCCAGTACTTC
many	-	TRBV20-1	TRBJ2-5	CSASITGSARETQYF	TGCAGTGCTAGTATTACAGGGTCAGCGAGGGAGACCCAGTACTTC
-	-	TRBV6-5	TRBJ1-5	CASTRGGLGQPQHF	TGTGCCAGCACTCGGGGTGGGTTGGGGCAGCCCCAGCATTTT
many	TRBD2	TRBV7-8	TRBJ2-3	CASSLRGRRADTQYF	TGTGCCAGCAGCTTGCGCGGGAGGCGGGCAGATACGCAGTATTTT
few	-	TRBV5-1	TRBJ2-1	CASSRWSTGTPYNEQFF	TGCGCCAGCAGCCGGTGGTCAACCGGGACTCCATACAATGAGCAGTTCTTC
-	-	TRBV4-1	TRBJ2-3	CASSQVTDTQYF	TGCGCCAGCAGCCAGGTCACAGATACGCAGTATTTT
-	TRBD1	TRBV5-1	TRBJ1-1	CASSGGQGYPEAFF	TGCGCCAGCAGCGGGGGACAGGGGTACCCTGAAGCTTTCTTT
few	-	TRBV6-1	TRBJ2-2	CASSERAGELFF	TGTGCCAGCAGTGAAAGGGCCGGGGAGCTGTTTTTT
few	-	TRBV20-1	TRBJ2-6	CSARVVFGGSGANVLTF	TGCAGTGCTAGAGTTGTATTTGGCGGCTCTGGGGCCAACGTCCTGACTTTC
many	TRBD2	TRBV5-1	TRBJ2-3	CASSPGLGTDTQYF	TGCGCCAGCAGCCCTGGACTAGGCACAGATACGCAGTATTTT
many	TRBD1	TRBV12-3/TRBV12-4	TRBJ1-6	CASSSQGAKNSPLHF	TGTGCCAGCAGTTCCCAGGGGGCGAAGAATTCACCCCTCCACTTT
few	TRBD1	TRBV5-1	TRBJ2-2	CASSFQGAPDTGELFF	TGCGCCAGCAGCTTCCAGGGGGCGCCGGACACCGGGGAGCTGTTTTTT
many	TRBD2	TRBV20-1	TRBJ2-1	CSAPRGSGRVEQFF	TGCAGTGCTCCAAGGGGTAGCGGGAGGGTTGAGCAGTTCTTC
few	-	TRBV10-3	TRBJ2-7	CAISSRSYEQYF	TGTGCCATCAGTTCAAGATCCTACGAGCAGTACTTC
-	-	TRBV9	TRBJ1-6	CASSVDRGGTSNSPLHF	TGTGCCAGCAGCGTAGACCGTGGAGGGACTTCTAATTCACCCCTCCACTTT